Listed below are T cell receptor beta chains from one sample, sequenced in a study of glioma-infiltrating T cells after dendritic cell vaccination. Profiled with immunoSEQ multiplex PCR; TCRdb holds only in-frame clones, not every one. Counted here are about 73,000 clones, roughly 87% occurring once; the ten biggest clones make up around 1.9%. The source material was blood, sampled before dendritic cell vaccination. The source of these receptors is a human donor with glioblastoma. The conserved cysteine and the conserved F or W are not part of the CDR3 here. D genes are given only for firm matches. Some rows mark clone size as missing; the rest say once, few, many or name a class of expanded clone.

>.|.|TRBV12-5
ASGLSGGTGNTIY
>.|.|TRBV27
ASNGQDTGELF
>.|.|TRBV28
ASTLSGAPGLGGYT
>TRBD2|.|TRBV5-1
ASYSGGSTGELF
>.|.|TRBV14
AIPPRYSPLH
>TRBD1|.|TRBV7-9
ASSPGTGTNEKLF
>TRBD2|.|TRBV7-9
ASSLSSGARDEQY
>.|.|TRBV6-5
ASSWRGPEDYGYT
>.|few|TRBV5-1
ASSLRQSDTGELF
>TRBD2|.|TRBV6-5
ASRFTSGNHNEQF
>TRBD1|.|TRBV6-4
ASKRQGVSTDTQY
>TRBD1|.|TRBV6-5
ASSYSGRTGPLI
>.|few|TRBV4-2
ASSQVSSRSYDEQF
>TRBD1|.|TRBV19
ASSMWGQGTEAF
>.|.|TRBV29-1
SVEGQGVTEAF
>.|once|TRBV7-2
ASSLAHSSYEQY
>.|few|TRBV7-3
ASSSTGVGTEAF
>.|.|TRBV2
ASTDRATNEKLF
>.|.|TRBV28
ASRGTQETQY
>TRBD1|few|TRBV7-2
ASSFVPGGNGELF
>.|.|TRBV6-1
ASSVGSPETQY
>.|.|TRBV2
ASNTGHGKTYGYT
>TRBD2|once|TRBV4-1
ASSQLGTSGKETQY
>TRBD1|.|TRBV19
ASSIYPGQGKSTNEKLF
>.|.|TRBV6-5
ASSYWANTEAF
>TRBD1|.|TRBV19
ASSIGDRGTLKGYGYT
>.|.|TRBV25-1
ASRNGHVYPYEQY
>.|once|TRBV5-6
ASSSIQGSSYNEQF
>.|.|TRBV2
ATFEGLYNEQF
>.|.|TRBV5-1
ASSLEAGNTEAF
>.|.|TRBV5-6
ASSLLPANYGYT
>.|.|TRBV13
ASQQLGGATYEQY
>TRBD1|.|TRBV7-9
ASSSFTGVILGTEAF
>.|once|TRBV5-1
ASSQSGSRANVLT
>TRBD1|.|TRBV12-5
ASGFPLTTTGTGEGNQPQH
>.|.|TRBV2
ASRISQTSTEAF